Below, 20 T cell receptor beta chains from the same sample are listed, as sequenced in a study of graft-versus-host responses after intestinal transplantation. Their specific antigens are unknown. The repertoire was sequenced with immunoSEQ multiplex PCR; TCRdb's copy has only in-frame clones and lacks some. The table shows over 65,000 clones, with 90% to 95% occurring only once. Source: unstimulated CD4+ T cells sorted from spleen or lymph node cells, taken before intestinal transplant. The receptors shown here come from a human donor who received an intestinal transplant.

The chain is built from TRBV29-1 and TRBJ1-1; possibly TRBD1 for D (6 bases). From germline, CDR1 is SQVTM and CDR2 ANQGSEA. V dropped 2 bases and J dropped 0 bases, with 16 bases sitting between them. The CDR3 has 16 residues. The CDR3 sequence: CSVEFWDTGMNTEAFF. In DNA form, the CDR3 reads TGCAGCGTTGAATTTTGGGACACCGGGATGAACACTGAAGCTTTCTTT.

This clone was counted a single time. V gene TRBV5-1 combines with J gene TRBJ1-1; a possible D gene is TRBD1 (5 bases). The CDR3 covers 14 residues. Trimming removed 0 bases from V and 3 bases from J, with 9 bases in between. Germline assignment: CDR1 SGHRS and CDR2 YFSETQ. CDR3 bases: TGCGCCAGCAGCTTGGTAGGGGAGGACACTGAAGCTTTCTTT. This codes for CASSLVGEDTEAFF.

In this sample, this clone turned up once. V and J are TRBV7-2 and TRBJ1-6; 7 bases line up with TRBD1. CDR1 is SGHTA and CDR2 is FQGNSA in the germline V gene. CDR3 length equals 15 residues. Germline trimming cut 2 bases from V and 7 bases from J; bases unmatched to any gene: 5. The CDR3 sequence is CASSLTGTENSPLHF. The CDR3 region has the DNA TGTGCCAGCAGCTTAACCGGGACAGAGAATTCACCCCTCCACTTT.

V is TRBV11-2 and J is TRBJ1-1, with TRBD1 identical over 7 bases. CDR3 size: 16 residues. After removal of 6 bases from V and 0 bases from J, the junction contained 10 bases not matched to a gene. From germline, CDR1 is SGHAT and CDR2 FQNNGV. CDR3 in DNA: TGTGCCAGCAGGCTAAGGACAGGCCAAATGAACACTGAAGCTTTCTTT. This encodes CASRLRTGQMNTEAFF.

The CDR3 reads CASSEGTGGRTDTQYF. The CDR3 bases are TGTGCCAGCAGCGAGGGGACAGGGGGTCGCACAGATACGCAGTATTTT. This sequence joins TRBV9 and TRBJ2-3, with 11 bases fitting TRBD1. V lost 3 bases and J lost 1; bases outside the gene matches: 4. The V gene's germline CDR1 is SGDLS and CDR2 YYNGEE. The length of the CDR3 is 16 residues.

The chain employs TRBV30 and TRBJ2-2, with TRBD2 matching 7 bases. The CDR3 extends over 15 amino acids. J gave up 8 bases and V 2 bases, and 11 bases lay outside the gene matches. Germline V CDR1 and CDR2: GTSNPN, SVGIG (reference sequence). The CDR3 DNA reads TGTGCCTGGAGTCTGCGGGGGATAGTCAGTGGGGAGCTGTTTTTT. This translates into CAWSLRGIVSGELFF.

The gene calls are TRBV7-2 and TRBJ1-3; the D is unclear. Trimming took 1 base from V and 3 from J, leaving 7 bases between them. Germline V gives CDR1 SGHTA, CDR2 FQGNSA. This CDR3 has 14 amino acids. Written as DNA, the CDR3 is TGTGCCAGCAGCTTAGAGGGAGATGGAAACACCATATATTTT. Amino acid sequence: CASSLEGDGNTIYF.

The chain couples TRBV13 to TRBJ1-3; 8 bases fit TRBD1. Germline assignment: CDR1 PRHDT and CDR2 FYEKMQ (reference sequence). This CDR3 has 15 amino acids. With 0 bases clipped from V and 2 bases from J, the junction kept 0 bases outside the gene matches. CDR3 loop: CASSLGGQAGNTIYF. DNA for the CDR3: TGTGCCAGCAGCTTAGGGGGACAGGCTGGAAACACCATATATTTT.

The rearrangement joins TRBV9 to TRBJ2-1; TRBD1 is a possible D gene (6 bases). V lost 0 bases, J lost 6 bases, and 19 bases lay in between. Germline-derived CDR1 and CDR2 are SGDLS and YYNGEE. This CDR3 region has 17 residues. The CDR3 is CASSVGVFQGWSNEQFF. The CDR3 nucleotides read TGTGCCAGCAGCGTAGGAGTTTTTCAGGGGTGGTCCAATGAGCAGTTCTTC.

This chain links TRBV7-8 with TRBJ2-2; 14 bases map to TRBD2. The J segment lost 2 bases and the V segment lost 1 base, leaving 6 bases of the junction unmatched. The CDR3 covers 19 residues. The V gene's germline CDR1 is SGHVS and CDR2 FQNEAQ. CDR3 DNA sequence: TGTGCCAGCAGCTTAGTGGGGACTAGCGGGGGCGAAAACACCGGGGAGCTGTTTTTT. Amino acid sequence: CASSLVGTSGGENTGELFF.

This rearrangement joins TRBV5-8 to TRBJ2-7; D remains unclear. Trimming removed 2 bases at V and 1 base at J, with 16 bases between. Germline CDR1 and CDR2: SGHTS and YDEGEE. CDR3 length equals 16 residues. In DNA form, the CDR3 reads TGTGCCAGCAGCTTTGCGAGACCGGGTTCGTCCTACGAGCAGTACTTC. Protein product: CASSFARPGSSYEQYF.

Only a few counts were recorded for this clone. The chain links TRBV4-3 to TRBJ2-1; unclear D gene. The CDR3 has 15 amino acids. Germline V gene data show CDR1 as LGHNA and CDR2 as YSLEER. V was cut by 0 bases and J by 3 bases, with 9 bases left in between. As DNA, the CDR3 is TGCGCCAGCAGCCAAGACTCTTTCGGCTACAATGAGCAGTTCTTC. Its protein is CASSQDSFGYNEQFF.

The chain recombines TRBV15 with TRBJ2-5; no reliable D call. Trimming cost V 0 bases and J 7 bases, with 9 bases left between them. CDR3 length: 13 residues. Looked up from germline, CDR1 is LNHNV and CDR2 is YYDKDF (reference sequence). The CDR3 DNA reads as TGTGCCACCAGCAGAGATTTGAGCGCGACCCAGTACTTC. This codes for CATSRDLSATQYF.

J is TRBJ2-7 and V is TRBV18; 8 bases map to TRBD1. Trimming removed 2 bases from V and 6 bases from J; junction bases left unmatched: 6. CDR3 length: 14 amino acids. CDR1 and CDR2 from the germline V gene are KGHSH and LQKENI. In DNA, the CDR3 is TGTGCCAGCTCACCAGACAGGGGCCCCTCCGAGCAGTACTTC. Translating it yields CASSPDRGPSEQYF.

The J gene is TRBJ1-2, the V gene TRBV13; D gene unclear. In germline, CDR1 is PRHDT, CDR2 FYEKMQ (reference sequence). This CDR3 spans 11 amino acids. V was trimmed by 0 bases and J by 10 bases, leaving 6 bases between them. CDR3 sequence: CASSLGGHYTF. For the CDR3, the DNA is TGTGCCAGCAGCTTAGGTGGGCACTACACCTTC.

This chain connects TRBV11-2 to TRBJ2-5, with TRBD2 identical over 7 bases. With 1 base clipped from V and 4 bases from J, the junction kept 6 bases outside the gene matches. CDR1 is SGHAT, CDR2 FQNNGV, per germline. The CDR3 sequence is 15 residues long. The CDR3: CASSLGGSGGETQYF. The CDR3 region has the DNA TGTGCCAGCAGCTTAGGCGGGTCGGGGGGAGAGACCCAGTACTTC.

This clone has a single count. The chain combines TRBV7-9 with TRBJ2-1; 10 bases fit TRBD2. This CDR3 has 12 residues. With 2 bases clipped from V and 13 bases from J, the junction kept 2 bases outside the gene matches. Germline V gene data show CDR1 as SEHNR and CDR2 as FQNEAQ (reference sequence). CDR3 sequence (DNA): TGTGCCAGCAGCTTAATAGCGGGGGGCCAGTTCTTC. Residues: CASSLIAGGQFF.

The chain combines TRBV7-2 with TRBJ2-7; 11 nucleotides match TRBD2. This CDR3 spans 16 amino acids. V lost 5 bases and J lost 2; bases outside the gene matches: 8. Looked up from germline, CDR1 is SGHTA and CDR2 is FQGNSA. The CDR3 DNA is TGTGCCAGCAGCCGCCTAGCGGGGGGCCGAACCTACGAGCAGTACTTC. Translating gives CASSRLAGGRTYEQYF.

The chain carries TRBV6-5 and TRBJ2-3; 8 nucleotides match TRBD2. Germline V gene lookup returns CDR1 MNHEY and CDR2 SVGAGI. V gave up 0 bases and J gave up 11 bases; unmatched junction bases: 4. The CDR3 is made up of 13 amino acids. CDR3 sequence: CASSYSQAGGQYF. CDR3 coding DNA: TGTGCCAGCAGTTACTCTCAGGCGGGGGGGCAGTATTTT.

V usage is TRBV19 and J usage is TRBJ1-2; TRBD1 aligns across 7 bases. The V gene's germline CDR1 is LNHDA and CDR2 SQIVND (reference sequence). This CDR3 is 12 amino acids long. Unmatched junction bases numbered 0, after V lost 4 bases and J lost 4 bases. CDR3 in amino acids: CASSTGGYGYTF. CDR3 in DNA: TGTGCCAGTAGTACAGGGGGCTATGGCTACACCTTC.